This T cell receptor beta chain was identified in a study of blood T cell repertoires in COVID-19 (dated by TCRdb to 2018 to 2020). Background for the entire study: Collaborator samples came from the United States, Italy and Spain and covered acute and convalescent phases of COVID-19. Deeply sampled blood TCRbeta repertoires from subjects exposed to, actively infected with, or recovered from COVID-19 were included in the dataset. The material from the prospective study consisted of cDNA or gDNA derived from T cells, B-cell-depleted T cells, or PBMCs. Where HLA class I and class II types were available, the types were taken from metadata supplied by the sample provider, not from assay-based typing. The repertoires were released in a freely available public database intended as a resource for research on the immune response to SARS-CoV-2. Samples were obtained from the ongoing ImmuneRACE study (first 160 participants) and from some 1,200 subjects provided by 6 global collaborators. A de-identified subject ID, COVID-19 status, age in years and sex were almost always included in the sample metadata.

According to the germline V gene, CDR1 reads SGHDT and CDR2 reads YYEEEE. The CDR3 contains 15 residues, cysteine and phenylalanine counted. The only DNA kept is the CDR3, 45 bases in frame from the first base. V is reduced by 3 bases and J by 8 bases, leaving a spacing of 17 bases between them. Collaborating institutions collected whole blood in K2EDTA tubes following their own protocols. For TCRbeta analysis, collaborators shipped samples in one of three forms: frozen whole blood, isolated PBMCs, or DNA extracted from either of those sample types. Broader findings and caveats from the paper: Clinical and demographic metadata were provided uncurated, with the amount varying by source and participant.

In the case of this clone: Its antigen remains unidentified. No much larger clonotype is one base removed from it; base qualities were not supplied.

TCRbeta CDR3 regions were amplified from genomic DNA by means of the immunoSEQ Assay, a bias-controlled multiplex PCR. As for the authors' bioinformatics: The number of nucleated cells in each sample was estimated by amplification of reference gene primers within the assay. To quantify the absolute abundance of each unique TCRbeta CDR3 rearrangement, sequence reads were collapsed and filtered. For each sample, productive Simpson clonality was calculated by taking the square root of Simpson's diversity index across productive rearrangements. TCRdb provides this immuneACCESS table in a form limited to in-frame rearrangements. Some clones are lacking; in checked studies, under half of them reflect an unresolved V gene, and why the rest are absent is not known. That table furnishes V, J and clone size, whereas the DNA furnished D and trimming. The sample table lists roughly 38,000 clones, around 86% of them with a count of one. Around a fifth of the sample rests with the top ten.

The origin of this receptor is a man aged 50 to 60 in a cohort sampled during active COVID-19. Input material: peripheral blood. The chain couples TRBV5-6 to TRBJ1-4; no D gene can be assigned with confidence. The DNA is as follows: TGTGCCAGCAGCTCCTTTATTGGGGAGTGGGAAAAACTGTTTTTT. Translated, it reads CASSSFIGEWEKLFF.